The next 5 T cell receptor beta chains were all read from a single sample in a study of cytomegalovirus exposure and HLA in healthy donors. Amplification used 60 Vbeta primers and 13 Jbeta primers. Clones were read by immunoSEQ multiplex PCR, and TCRdb kept only the in-frame ones, dropping some. Of 100,000 to 150,000 clones listed, 65% to 90% are singletons. The sequenced sample was PBMCs. These receptors all stem from a man in his thirties or forties in good health and CMV-seronegative.

The chain recombines TRBV27 with TRBJ1-2; the match to TRBD1 covers 8 bases. CDR3 size: 17 residues. Germline V lookup: CDR1 MNHEY, CDR2 SMNVEV (reference sequence). J gave up 4 bases and V 0 bases, and 10 bases lay outside the gene matches. In DNA form, the CDR3 reads TGTGCCAGCAGTTTATCGTCAGGGGGCCTGTTTCTCTATGGCTACACCTTC. Protein product: CASSLSSGGLFLYGYTF.

The chain is built from TRBV28 and TRBJ2-3; 11 bases align to TRBD2. CDR1 and CDR2 (germline): MDHEN, SYDVKM. The trim removed 5 bases at V and 4 bases at J, leaving 5 bases unmatched. This CDR3 spans 15 amino acids. This chain's CDR3 is CASSTSGGSPDTQYF. For the CDR3, the DNA is TGTGCCAGCAGTACTAGCGGGGGCTCTCCAGATACGCAGTATTTT.

The chain employs TRBV28 and TRBJ2-5, with D uncertain. The CDR3 sequence is 15 residues long. V lost 6 bases and J 0 bases, leaving 14 bases between the germline ends. Germline V gene sequence: CDR1 MDHEN, CDR2 SYDVKM. CDR3 region: CASRSITEYQETQYF. The CDR3 DNA is TGTGCCAGCAGATCGATTACGGAGTACCAAGAGACCCAGTACTTC.

This rearrangement joins TRBV9 to TRBJ2-3; maybe TRBD2 (5 bases). Per the germline V gene, CDR1 is SGDLS and CDR2 is YYNGEE. This CDR3 spans 16 amino acids. V lost 0 bases to trimming and J lost 0 bases, with 11 bases between them. For the CDR3, the DNA is TGTGCCAGCAGCGTAGAACTAGATTTCAGCACAGATACGCAGTATTTT. It encodes CASSVELDFSTDTQYF.

The rearrangement uses TRBV5-1 and TRBJ2-1, with TRBD2 matching over 9 bases. With 3 bases clipped from V and 6 bases from J, the junction kept 4 bases outside the gene matches. Germline CDR1 reads SGHRS; CDR2 reads YFSETQ. CDR3 size: 14 residues. The CDR3 reads CASSWGGGANEQFF. The CDR3 nucleotides are TGCGCCAGCAGCTGGGGCGGGGGGGCCAATGAGCAGTTCTTC.